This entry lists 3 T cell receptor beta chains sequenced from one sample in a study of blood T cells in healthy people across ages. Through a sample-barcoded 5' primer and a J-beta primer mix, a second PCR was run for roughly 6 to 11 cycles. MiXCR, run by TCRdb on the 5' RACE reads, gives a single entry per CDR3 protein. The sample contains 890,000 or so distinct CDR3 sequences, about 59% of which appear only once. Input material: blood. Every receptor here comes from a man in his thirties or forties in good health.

The chain's CDR3 is CASSHIPDSMNTEAFF. CDR3 bases: TGTGCCAGCAGCCACATCCCGGACAGCATGAACACTGAAGCTTTCTTT. This chain links TRBV7-2 with TRBJ1-1; D is perhaps TRBD1 (6 bases). Germline V gene lookup returns CDR1 SGHTA and CDR2 FQGNSA. With 5 bases removed from V and 0 bases from J, the gap between germline ends came to 16 bases. This CDR3 comprises 16 residues.

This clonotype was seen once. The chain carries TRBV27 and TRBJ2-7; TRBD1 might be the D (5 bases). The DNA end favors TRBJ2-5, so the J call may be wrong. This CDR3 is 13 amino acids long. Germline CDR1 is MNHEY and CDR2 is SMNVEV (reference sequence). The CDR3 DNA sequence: TGTGCCAGCAGTTTTGGGGCCCTAGAGACCCAGTACTTC. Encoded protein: CASSFGALETQYF.

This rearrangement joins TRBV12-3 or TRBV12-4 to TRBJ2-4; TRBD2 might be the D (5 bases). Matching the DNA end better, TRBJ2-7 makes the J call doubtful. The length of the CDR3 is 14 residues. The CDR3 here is CASRVEGLKDEQYF. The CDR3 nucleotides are TGTGCCAGCAGGGTAGAGGGTCTGAAGGACGAGCAGTACTTC.